This TCR beta chain was profiled in a study of cytomegalovirus exposure and HLA in healthy donors. The PCR contained 60 Vbeta and 13 Jbeta primers. Clones were sequenced by immunoSEQ multiplex PCR, and TCRdb holds only the in-frame ones, with some missing. The repertoire holds fewer than 200,000 clones, with 76% as singletons. The CDR3 totals 15 residues. V lost 8 bases, J lost 5 bases, and 13 bases stayed unmatched. CDR1 is MNHNS, CDR2 SASEGT, per germline. Source material: PBMCs. The chain links TRBV6-1 to TRBJ2-7; 9 positions match TRBD2. This TCR was sampled from a female donor in good health and CMV-seronegative. The chain's CDR3 is CASPRNSGSVDEQYF. In DNA form, the CDR3 reads TGTGCCAGCCCCAGGAATAGCGGGAGTGTCGACGAGCAGTACTTC.